A selection of T cell receptor beta chains follows, all from one sample in a study of OX40 agonist ivuxolimab in advanced cancers. Only in-frame clones appear in the TCRdb table, and some are missing; sequencing was by immunoSEQ multiplex PCR. The sample consists of around 110,000 clones, roughly 95% of them appearing once. This sample comprised CD4+ or CD8+ T cells sorted from blood, obtained in a trial of the OX40 agonist ivuxolimab. These receptors were obtained from an adult with an advanced solid tumor such as melanoma, head and neck, liver or kidney cancer. CDR3s include the opening cysteine and the closing phenylalanine or tryptophan.

TRBV28	TRBJ2-7	CASSSGGGHEQYF
TRBV5-1	TRBJ2-7	CASSLGQGAYEQYF
TRBV6-5	TRBJ1-1	CASNAGTEAFF
TRBV5-1	TRBJ2-2	CASSPNTGELFF
TRBV18	TRBJ1-1	CASSPDPPGNTEAFF
TRBV30	TRBJ1-6	CAWSQGQPYSPLHF
TRBV7-9	TRBJ2-3	CASRTGNTDTQYF
TRBV4-2	TRBJ1-3	CASSQPGTVSGNTIYF
TRBV9	TRBJ2-2	CASSGHRSGGTGELFF
TRBV28	TRBJ2-7	CASSSTYEQYF
TRBV7-9	TRBJ1-3	CASMHGPGNTIYF
TRBV2	TRBJ2-1	CASSESGWAGNEQFF
TRBV2	TRBJ2-1	CASRKPGLAGGINEQFF
TRBV7-9	TRBJ1-2	CASSLNGYTF
TRBV11-3	TRBJ2-1	CASSRGTSDYNEQFF
TRBV18	TRBJ1-4	CASSPSLQGNEKLFF
TRBV28	TRBJ2-7	CASSLVIPSSYEQYF
TRBV7-7	TRBJ2-3	CASTVGTDTQYF
TRBV7-9	TRBJ2-1	CASSLANEQFF
TRBV11-2	TRBJ1-2	CASSLGSSPLYGYTF
TRBV10-3	TRBJ2-2	CAISEGQGAISTGELFF
TRBV25-1	TRBJ2-1	CASEPTGAPGRFF
TRBV5-4	TRBJ1-6	CASSRRTGGNSPLHF
TRBV25-1	TRBJ1-1	CASSQGGNTEAFF
TRBV28	TRBJ1-1	CASRWGQIKGEAFF
TRBV6-6	TRBJ1-5	CASSYPTGGRGQPQHF
TRBV4-3	TRBJ2-1	CASSLDHRALEQFF
TRBV6-5	TRBJ2-1	CASSFGTAALDEQFF
TRBV5-4	TRBJ2-2	CASSFVLAANTGELFF
TRBV5-1	TRBJ2-3	CASSGTGSTDTQYF
TRBV7-8	TRBJ2-1	CASSIPSGAREQFF
TRBV30	TRBJ1-4	CAWKGSLNEKLFF
TRBV7-6	TRBJ2-1	CASSPPTSDLNEQFF
TRBV6-5	TRBJ2-3	CASSEGGSTDTQYF
TRBV18	TRBJ2-6	CASSPLWDTLTNVLTF
TRBV19	TRBJ1-2	CASSIRSLADGYTF
TRBV5-1	TRBJ2-7	CASSAGAGSYEQYF
TRBV28	TRBJ1-5	CASSSTLETSNQPQHF
TRBV6-1	TRBJ2-2	CASVTGQGIGGELFF
TRBV29-1	TRBJ2-3	CSVGASTDTQYF
TRBV13	TRBJ2-7	CASSSLRLNSYEQYF
TRBV9	TRBJ2-7	CASSTRANYEQYF
TRBV6-6	TRBJ1-5	CASTLPQGGQPQHF
TRBV5-6	TRBJ2-7	CASSLGLREEQYF
TRBV6-5	TRBJ2-3	CASSYRRGTDTQYF
TRBV6-1	TRBJ2-2	CASSEYGRTTGELFF
TRBV6-5	TRBJ1-1	CASSYYGNTEAFF
TRBV7-9	TRBJ2-3	CASSLIGGPSTDTQYF
TRBV7-9	TRBJ2-7	CASSAQGAVGEQYF
TRBV6-1	TRBJ2-1	CASSVETYNEQFF
TRBV18	TRBJ2-1	CASSKTLTGGDEQFF
TRBV6-5	TRBJ1-2	CASTRRGASYGYTF
TRBV2	TRBJ2-6	CASSSESSPGANVLTF
TRBV5-6	TRBJ1-3	CASSLDAPGGPGNTIYF
TRBV7-9	TRBJ1-4	CASSPEPEKLFF
TRBV28	TRBJ1-2	CASLDAVNYGYTF
TRBV2	TRBJ2-2	CASSEDWTSGANTGELFF
TRBV7-9	TRBJ2-1	CASSLTSFEQFF
TRBV28	TRBJ1-2	CASSPTGVYGYTF
TRBV29-1	TRBJ2-3	CSGGQGMSADTQYF